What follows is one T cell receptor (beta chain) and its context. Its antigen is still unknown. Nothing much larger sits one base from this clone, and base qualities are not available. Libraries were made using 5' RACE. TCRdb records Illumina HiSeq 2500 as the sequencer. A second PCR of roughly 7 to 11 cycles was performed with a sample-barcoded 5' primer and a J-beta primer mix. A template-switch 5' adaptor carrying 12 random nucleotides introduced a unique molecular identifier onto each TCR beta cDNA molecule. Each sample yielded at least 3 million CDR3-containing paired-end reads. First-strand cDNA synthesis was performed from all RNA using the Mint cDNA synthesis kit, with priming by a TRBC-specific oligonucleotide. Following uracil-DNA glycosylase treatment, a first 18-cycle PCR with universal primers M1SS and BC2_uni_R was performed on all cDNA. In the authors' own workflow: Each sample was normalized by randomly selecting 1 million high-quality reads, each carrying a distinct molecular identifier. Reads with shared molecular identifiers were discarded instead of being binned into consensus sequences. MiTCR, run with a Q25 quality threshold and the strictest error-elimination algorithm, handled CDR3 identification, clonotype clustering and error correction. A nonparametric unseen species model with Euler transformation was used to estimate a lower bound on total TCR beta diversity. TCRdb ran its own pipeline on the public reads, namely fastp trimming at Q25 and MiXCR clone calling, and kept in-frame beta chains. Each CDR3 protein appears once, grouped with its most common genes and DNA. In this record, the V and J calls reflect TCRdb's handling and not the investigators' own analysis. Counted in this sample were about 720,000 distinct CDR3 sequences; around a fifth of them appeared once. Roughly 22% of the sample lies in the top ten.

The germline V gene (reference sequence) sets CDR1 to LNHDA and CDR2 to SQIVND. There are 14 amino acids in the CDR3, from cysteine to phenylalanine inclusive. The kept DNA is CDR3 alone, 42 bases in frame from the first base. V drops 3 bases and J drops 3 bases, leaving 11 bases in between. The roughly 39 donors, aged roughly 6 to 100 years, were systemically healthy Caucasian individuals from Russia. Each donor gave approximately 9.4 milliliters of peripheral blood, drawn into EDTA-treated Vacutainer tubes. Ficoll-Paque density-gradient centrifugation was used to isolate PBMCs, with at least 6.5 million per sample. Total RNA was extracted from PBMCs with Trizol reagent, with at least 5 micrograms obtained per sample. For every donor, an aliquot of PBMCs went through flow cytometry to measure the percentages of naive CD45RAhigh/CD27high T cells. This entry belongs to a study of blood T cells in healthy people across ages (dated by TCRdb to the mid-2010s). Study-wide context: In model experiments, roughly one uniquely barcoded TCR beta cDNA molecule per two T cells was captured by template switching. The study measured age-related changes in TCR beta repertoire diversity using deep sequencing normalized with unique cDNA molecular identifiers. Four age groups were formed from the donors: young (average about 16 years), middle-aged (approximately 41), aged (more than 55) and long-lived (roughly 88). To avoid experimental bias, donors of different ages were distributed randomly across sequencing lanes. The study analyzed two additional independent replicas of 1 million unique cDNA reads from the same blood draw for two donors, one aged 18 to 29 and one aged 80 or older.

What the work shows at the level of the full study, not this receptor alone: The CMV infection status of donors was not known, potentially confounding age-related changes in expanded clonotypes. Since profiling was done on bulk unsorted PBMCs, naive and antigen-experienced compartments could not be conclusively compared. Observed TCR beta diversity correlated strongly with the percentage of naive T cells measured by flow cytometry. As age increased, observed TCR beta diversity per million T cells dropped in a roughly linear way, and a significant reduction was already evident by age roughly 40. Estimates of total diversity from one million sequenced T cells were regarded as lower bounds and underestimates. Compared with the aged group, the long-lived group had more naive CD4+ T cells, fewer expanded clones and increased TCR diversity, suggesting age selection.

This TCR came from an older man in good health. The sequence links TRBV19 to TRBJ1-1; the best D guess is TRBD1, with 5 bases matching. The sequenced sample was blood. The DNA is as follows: TGTGCCAGTAGTATCGGGGGTTTTGACACTGAAGCTTTCTTT. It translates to CASSIGGFDTEAFF.